This TCR beta chain was sequenced for a study of CD8+ T cells in alopecia areata. Study-level information: A regimen of oral tofacitinib, 5 to 10 mg twice daily, was given to treated patients.

The V gene's germline CDR1 is KGHSH and CDR2 LQKENI. CDR3 length: 16 residues. Trimming removed 0 bases at V and 4 bases at J, with 14 bases between. Treatment reported: oral pan-JAK inhibitor, 5-10 mg twice daily. After isolation, RNA underwent reverse transcription to generate cDNA as the sequencing template. TCRdb keeps only in-frame clones here, not all; method: immunoSEQ multiplex PCR. The data show some 180,000 clones, 51% seen once. The sequences come from CD8+ T cells sorted from blood, collected at approximately week 51, from a patient treated with tofacitinib. This sequence originates from a human donor with alopecia areata. The chain has TRBV18 and TRBJ2-3; D tentatively reads TRBD1 or TRBD2 (7 bases each). The DNA of the CDR3 is TGTGCCAGCTCACCACCGGGCAGGGGGGGAGCAGATACGCAGTATTTT. Protein product: CASSPPGRGGADTQYF. Using reference TRBV18 and TRBJ2-3 for the parts outside the CDR3, the full variable domain is NAGVMQNPRHLVRRRGQEARLRCSPMKGHSHVYWYRQLPEEGLKFMVYLQKENIIDESGMPKERFSAEFPKEGPSILRIQQVVRGDSAAYFCASSPPGRGGADTQYFGPGTRLTVL.